One and the same sample provided the 16 T cell receptor beta chains below, sequenced in a study of T cells in Graves' hyperthyroidism and ophthalmopathy. Researchers took RNA transcripts and amplified the TCR beta CDR3 regions from them. The HTBI set primed first-round TCR CDR3 RT-PCR. TCRdb called the multiplex PCR reads again in MiXCR, with one record for every CDR3 protein. The data contain hundreds of thousands of distinct CDR3 sequences, around 15% of them seen just once; the ten biggest clones take up less than 4.5%. Sequences were obtained from blood. These receptors came from a woman younger than 45 with Graves' hyperthyroidism.

Comment on this clonotype: Its ends do not fully match the called genes, so a read error is possible. V usage is TRBV6-1 and J usage is TRBJ2-5, with 12 bases fitting TRBD2. CDR3 size: 19 residues. Germline values: CDR1 MNHNS, CDR2 SASEGT. This chain's CDR3 is CACSEKHRLAGVSGETQYF. CDR3 DNA sequence: TGTGCCTGCAGTGAAAAACACCGACTAGCGGGAGTATCGGGAGAGACCCAGTACTTC.

Many counts were recorded for this clonotype. CDR3 in DNA: TGCAGCGTCGCTGGGGGAGATGAGCAGTTCTTC. Its protein is CSVAGGDEQFF. The chain joins TRBV29-1 to TRBJ2-1; either TRBD1 or TRBD2 may fit D (5 bases each). CDR1 SQVTM and CDR2 ANQGSEA come from the germline V gene. Trimming removed 6 bases from V and 8 bases from J, with 11 bases in between. The CDR3 is made up of 11 amino acids.

This clonotype was recorded a few times. The chain recombines TRBV30 with TRBJ2-7, with D maybe TRBD1 (6 bases). In germline, CDR1 is GTSNPN, CDR2 SVGIG (reference sequence). Trimming pared 3 bases from V and 6 bases from J, leaving 12 bases between. CDR3 size: 12 residues. The CDR3 protein is CAWSPVGGEQYF. The CDR3 region has the DNA TGTGCCTGGAGCCCAGTAGGGGGCGAGCAGTACTTC.

Of note for this clonotype: Just one base apart from a much larger clone, this may be a read error. The rearrangement uses TRBV28 and TRBJ1-2; TRBD1 aligns across 9 bases. From germline, CDR1 is MDHEN and CDR2 SYDVKM. The CDR3 has 15 residues. The CDR3 sequence is CASSFRQGGNYGCTF. DNA for the CDR3: TGTGCCAGCAGTTTTCGACAGGGGGGGAACTATGGCTGCACCTTC.

This clonotype appeared many times. This chain connects TRBV28 to TRBJ2-4; TRBD1 or TRBD2 may be the D gene (5 bases each). V was trimmed by 3 bases and J by 3 bases, leaving 12 bases between them. The CDR3 is 15 residues long. Per germline, CDR1 MDHEN and CDR2 SYDVKM. The DNA of the CDR3 is TGTGCCAGCAGTTTGGTGCATGGGGGCAAAAACATTCAGTACTTC. This translates into CASSLVHGGKNIQYF.

This clonotype was detected only a few times. This chain links TRBV5-6 with TRBJ2-7, with D hard to call. CDR1 and CDR2 (germline): SGHDT, YYEEEE. This CDR3 comprises 11 residues. Trimming shortened V by 4 bases and J by 9 bases, and 11 bases separated the two germline ends. The CDR3 spells CASSRGVGQYF. The CDR3 DNA is TGTGCCAGCAGCCGTGGGGTCGGGCAGTACTTC.

Many counts were recorded for this clonotype. The J gene is TRBJ2-7, the V gene TRBV2; 9 bases fit TRBD1. Germline V gene sequence: CDR1 SNHLY, CDR2 FYNNEI. V was clipped by 2 bases and J by 6 bases; unmatched bases: 2. The CDR3 has 13 residues. CDR3 loop: CASSEWTGVEQYF. The CDR3 DNA is TGTGCCAGCAGTGAATGGACAGGGGTCGAGCAGTACTTC.

In this sample, this clonotype turned up many times. CDR3: CASSLASANTEAFF. The CDR3 DNA is TGCGCCAGCAGCTTGGCCTCGGCGAACACTGAAGCTTTCTTT. The gene calls are TRBV5-1 and TRBJ1-1, with D hard to call. Trimming shortened V by 0 bases and J by 1 base, and 7 bases separated the two germline ends. CDR3 length equals 14 residues. From germline, CDR1 is SGHRS and CDR2 YFSETQ.

This clonotype was counted between two and nine times. V gene TRBV7-9 combines with J gene TRBJ2-3; D could derive from TRBD1 or TRBD2 (5 bases each). This CDR3 is 16 amino acids long. Germline assignment: CDR1 SEHNR and CDR2 FQNEAQ (reference sequence). V was shortened by 6 bases and J by 2 bases, with 18 bases between the two germline ends. The CDR3 nucleotides are TGTGCCAGCAGGGCCGGGACGGGGAGTCTCACAGATACGCAGTATTTT. This translates into CASRAGTGSLTDTQYF.

This chain connects TRBV9 to TRBJ2-1; 9 positions agree with TRBD2. The V segment lost 5 bases and the J segment 4 bases; nucleotides outside the gene matches: 4. From germline, CDR1 is SGDLS and CDR2 YYNGEE. This CDR3 has 14 amino acids. The CDR3: CASSTSGLYNEQFF. CDR3 nucleotide sequence: TGTGCCAGCAGTACTAGCGGGCTGTACAATGAGCAGTTCTTC.

The V gene is TRBV20-1, the J gene TRBJ1-5, with no clear D. The CDR3 is 13 residues long. Trimming stripped 3 bases from V and 7 bases from J, with 13 bases between. The V gene's germline CDR1 is DFQATT and CDR2 SNEGSKA (reference sequence). This CDR3 is CSASEHPGQPQHF. In DNA, the CDR3 is TGCAGTGCTAGTGAGCATCCCGGGCAGCCCCAGCATTTT.

The sample holds many counts of this clonotype. This chain joins TRBV6-1 and TRBJ1-1; the D is unclear. The V gene lost 8 bases and the J gene lost 6 bases, with 13 bases spanning the gap. CDR1 MNHNS and CDR2 SASEGT come from the germline V gene. The CDR3 runs to 12 residues. The CDR3 bases are TGTGCCAGCGGTCTTGTTTTCGCTGAAGCTTTCTTT. This encodes CASGLVFAEAFF.

This clonotype was detected many times. This rearrangement joins TRBV15 to TRBJ2-3; no definite D call. V lost 4 bases to trimming and J lost 6 bases, with 11 bases between them. The V gene's germline CDR1 is LNHNV and CDR2 YYDKDF (reference sequence). CDR3 size: 13 residues. As DNA, the CDR3 is TGTGCCACCAGCACGTGGCTACGCGATACGCAGTATTTT. It is translated as CATSTWLRDTQYF.

V gene TRBV30 combines with J gene TRBJ2-3, with D perhaps TRBD2 (7 bases). The CDR3 length is 16 residues. CDR1 and CDR2 from the germline V gene are GTSNPN and SVGIG (reference sequence). The V and J ends lost 1 base and 0 bases respectively, with 14 bases between them. The CDR3 is CAWSGEGGGSTDTQYF. DNA for the CDR3: TGTGCCTGGAGTGGAGAAGGGGGGGGAAGCACAGATACGCAGTATTTT.

Ten or more counts support this clonotype. The chain recombines TRBV3-1 with TRBJ2-7; 9 bases are shared with TRBD1. CDR1 LGHDT and CDR2 YNNKEL come from the germline V gene (reference sequence). With V trimmed by 1 base and J by 3 bases, 10 bases remained unmatched. This CDR3 has 17 residues. DNA of the CDR3: TGTGCCAGCAGCCAAGTCGCCTCGGGACAGGGACTCTACGAGCAGTACTTC. Translating gives CASSQVASGQGLYEQYF.

This clonotype was counted ten times or more. A junction end diverges from the germline sequence, so it may reflect a read error. The chain links TRBV28 to TRBJ2-1; 8 nucleotides align to TRBD2. Germline CDR1 MDHEN, CDR2 SYDVKM. The CDR3 consists of 17 residues. For the CDR3, the DNA is TGTGCCAGCAGGGGGTGGGGTAGCGGGACCTCAGACAATGGGCAGTTCTTC. Translation: CASRGWGSGTSDNGQFF.